This is a list of T cell receptor beta chains from one sample in a study of cytomegalovirus exposure and HLA in healthy donors. Profiled with immunoSEQ multiplex PCR; TCRdb holds only in-frame clones, not every one. The repertoire includes 170,000 or so clones, approximately 84% of them detected once, and about 3.4% sits in the top ten. Sequencing was carried out using PBMCs. These receptor sequences come from a woman in her 50s in good health and CMV-seropositive. The CDR3 runs from the conserved cysteine through the conserved F or W. D genes are given only for firm matches. Clone size is not always given. Where it is, it says once, few, many or a class for expanded clones.

length: 15
D: TRBD1
size: -
V: TRBV5-1
J: TRBJ2-1
DNA: TGCGCCAGCAGCTTGGGGACAGGGGGTATCGGTCGCCAGTTCTTC
CDR3: CASSLGTGGIGRQFF

length: 13
D: -
size: -
V: TRBV28
J: TRBJ1-3
DNA: TGTGCCAGCAGTTTTCTCTCTGGAAACACCATATATTTT
CDR3: CASSFLSGNTIYF

length: 14
D: -
size: -
V: TRBV9
J: TRBJ1-1
DNA: TGTGCCAGCAGCGTAGGTCCTTCGGAGACTGAAGCTTTCTTT
CDR3: CASSVGPSETEAFF

length: 12
D: -
size: -
V: TRBV30
J: TRBJ1-2
DNA: TGTGCCTGGACCTGGGACTTCTTGGGCTACACCTTC
CDR3: CAWTWDFLGYTF

length: 11
D: TRBD1
size: few
V: TRBV2
J: TRBJ2-5
DNA: TGTGCCAGCGGGACAGAAGAGACCCAGTACTTC
CDR3: CASGTEETQYF

length: 18
D: TRBD1
size: once
V: TRBV7-6
J: TRBJ2-7
DNA: TGTGCCAGCAGCTTATGGGCCATGGGACAGGGGGGCCGGGACGAGCAGTACTTC
CDR3: CASSLWAMGQGGRDEQYF

length: 16
D: TRBD1
size: -
V: TRBV5-4
J: TRBJ1-6
DNA: TGTGCCAGCAGCTTCTGGACAGGTTCAACGCGTTCACCCCTCCACTTT
CDR3: CASSFWTGSTRSPLHF

length: 16
D: -
size: -
V: TRBV5-1
J: TRBJ1-4
DNA: TGCGCCAGCAGCCAAGAAACAGGGATAGGGGAGGGAAAACTGTTTTTT
CDR3: CASSQETGIGEGKLFF

length: 15
D: TRBD1
size: once
V: TRBV6-5
J: TRBJ1-2
DNA: TGTGTCAGCAGCCCCTGGGACAGGGGAGGATATGGCTACACCTTC
CDR3: CVSSPWDRGGYGYTF

length: 14
D: -
size: -
V: TRBV14
J: TRBJ1-1
DNA: TGTGCCAGCAGCCGGGAGGGGACGGCGAGTGGAGCTTTCTTT
CDR3: CASSREGTASGAFF

length: 15
D: -
size: -
V: TRBV28
J: TRBJ2-7
DNA: TGTGCCAGCAGTTTGGTGCCTAGCGCCAAACTGGGGCAGTACTTC
CDR3: CASSLVPSAKLGQYF

length: 13
D: TRBD1
size: -
V: TRBV28
J: TRBJ1-4
DNA: TGTGCCAGCAGACAGGGGCGAGACGAAAAACTGTTTTTT
CDR3: CASRQGRDEKLFF

length: 11
D: -
size: -
V: TRBV20-1
J: TRBJ2-1
DNA: TGCAGTGCAACACAGCACAATGAGCAGTTCTTC
CDR3: CSATQHNEQFF

length: 14
D: -
size: -
V: TRBV5-1
J: TRBJ2-1
DNA: TGCGCCAGCAGCCAGGGATCCTCCTACAATGAGCAGTTCTTC
CDR3: CASSQGSSYNEQFF

length: 13
D: -
size: -
V: TRBV19
J: TRBJ2-5
DNA: TGTGCCAGTACGTTTGGCCCCCAAGAGACCCAGTACTTC
CDR3: CASTFGPQETQYF

length: 18
D: TRBD1
size: few
V: TRBV18
J: TRBJ1-2
DNA: TGTGCCAGCTCACCGGAAGAGTGGGGGACAGGGGCTAAAAATGGCTACACCTTC
CDR3: CASSPEEWGTGAKNGYTF

length: 14
D: TRBD2
size: -
V: TRBV7-3
J: TRBJ2-1
DNA: TGTGCCAGCAGCTCCACTAGCGGCGTCGGTGAGCAGTTCTTC
CDR3: CASSSTSGVGEQFF

length: 14
D: TRBD1
size: once
V: TRBV5-1
J: TRBJ2-7
DNA: TGCGCCAGCAGCCTCGGACAGGCCCAGCGCGAGCAGTACTTC
CDR3: CASSLGQAQREQYF

length: 14
D: TRBD2
size: -
V: TRBV5-3
J: TRBJ2-7
DNA: TGTGCCAGAAGCCTAGCGGGAGGTTCCTACGAGCAGTACTTC
CDR3: CARSLAGGSYEQYF

length: 18
D: -
size: -
V: TRBV5-1
J: TRBJ2-5
DNA: TGCGCCAGCAGCTTGTCCGGGGGTCCTACCCGGGGGCAAGAGACCCAGTACTTC
CDR3: CASSLSGGPTRGQETQYF

length: 15
D: TRBD2
size: -
V: TRBV19
J: TRBJ2-1
DNA: TGTGCCAGTACCACGGGGGGACTAGCGGGAGGAGAGCAGTTCTTC
CDR3: CASTTGGLAGGEQFF

length: 14
D: -
size: -
V: TRBV7-3
J: TRBJ2-7
DNA: TGTGCCAGCAGCTCGAACCCGAGCTCCTACGAGCAGTACTTC
CDR3: CASSSNPSSYEQYF

length: 11
D: -
size: -
V: TRBV21-1
J: TRBJ1-2
DNA: TGTGCCAGCAGGGAGATCGACTGTAGGTCCTTC
CDR3: CASREIDCRSF

length: 15
D: TRBD1
size: -
V: TRBV18
J: TRBJ1-5
DNA: TGTGCCAGCTCACCCCCAGGGGGCGGCAATCAGCCCCAGCATTTT
CDR3: CASSPPGGGNQPQHF

length: 13
D: -
size: -
V: TRBV7-2
J: TRBJ1-4
DNA: TGTGCCAGCAGCTTCAGGGCGGGAGAAAAACTGTTTTTT
CDR3: CASSFRAGEKLFF

length: 14
D: TRBD1
size: -
V: TRBV9
J: TRBJ1-2
DNA: TGTGCCAGCAGCTACACACAGTCAGGGGGTGGCTACACCTTC
CDR3: CASSYTQSGGGYTF

length: 14
D: TRBD2
size: -
V: TRBV7-2
J: TRBJ2-7
DNA: TGTGCCAGCAGCTTAGTAGGTCTAGCGGGCGAGCAGTACTTC
CDR3: CASSLVGLAGEQYF

length: 15
D: -
size: -
V: TRBV5-1
J: TRBJ2-5
DNA: TGCGCCAGCAGCTTGGGAGTTCGGGGCCAAGAGACCCAGTACTTC
CDR3: CASSLGVRGQETQYF

length: 15
D: -
size: -
V: TRBV6-5
J: TRBJ1-1
DNA: TGTGCCAGCAGTTTACCGGGACAAATGAACACTGAAGCTTTCTTT
CDR3: CASSLPGQMNTEAFF

length: 15
D: -
size: -
V: TRBV10-3
J: TRBJ1-2
DNA: TGTGCCATCAGTGACCTCGTACCTACAGCCTATGGCTACACCTTC
CDR3: CAISDLVPTAYGYTF

length: 17
D: TRBD1
size: -
V: TRBV4-3
J: TRBJ1-6
DNA: TGCGCCAGCAGCCAAGAGGGGGGACAGGGAGGGAATTCACCCCTCCACTTT
CDR3: CASSQEGGQGGNSPLHF

length: 16
D: -
size: -
V: TRBV30
J: TRBJ2-6
DNA: TGTGCCTGGAACAGGGCCCCTCACTCTGGGGCCAACGGCCTGACTTTC
CDR3: CAWNRAPHSGANGLTF

length: 15
D: -
size: -
V: TRBV2
J: TRBJ1-5
DNA: TGTGCCAGCAGTGACGAGGGAGGGGGAGGGCAGCCCCAGCATTTT
CDR3: CASSDEGGGGQPQHF

length: 18
D: -
size: -
V: TRBV7-2
J: TRBJ2-1
DNA: TGTGCCAGCAGCTTAGACCCCCCCAATAGCGCAGCCTACAATGAGCAGTTCTTC
CDR3: CASSLDPPNSAAYNEQFF

length: 14
D: TRBD1
size: -
V: TRBV30
J: TRBJ2-7
DNA: TGTGCCTGGGCCAAACAGGGGGCATCCTACGAGCGGTACTTC
CDR3: CAWAKQGASYERYF

length: 15
D: -
size: few
V: TRBV2
J: TRBJ1-5
DNA: TGTGCCAGCAGTGCACAGGGTGGGCTGAGTCAGCCCCAGCATTTT
CDR3: CASSAQGGLSQPQHF

length: 16
D: TRBD1
size: -
V: TRBV29-1
J: TRBJ2-5
DNA: TGCAGCGTTGAAGATCTCGAGGGACAGGGAGATGAGACCCAGTACTTC
CDR3: CSVEDLEGQGDETQYF

length: 15
D: -
size: -
V: TRBV19
J: TRBJ1-5
DNA: TGTGCCAGTAGTATGGGGGCAGGGGCGAATCAGCCCCAGCATTTT
CDR3: CASSMGAGANQPQHF

length: 13
D: TRBD1
size: few
V: TRBV5-4
J: TRBJ1-2
DNA: TGTGCCAGCAGTGGGGACAGGATAGCTGGCTACACCTTC
CDR3: CASSGDRIAGYTF

length: 16
D: -
size: -
V: TRBV5-1
J: TRBJ2-3
DNA: TGCGCCAGCAGCGACCTCACAGGCCAAGGCACAGATACGCAGTATTTT
CDR3: CASSDLTGQGTDTQYF

length: 17
D: TRBD2
size: -
V: TRBV7-2
J: TRBJ2-4
DNA: TGTGCCAGCAGCGGCAATAGCGGGAGGGCCAGCAAAAACATTCAGTACTTC
CDR3: CASSGNSGRASKNIQYF

length: 16
D: -
size: -
V: TRBV11-2
J: TRBJ1-2
DNA: TGTGCCAGCAGCCTCAGGGGACGGCGGTGGAACTATGGCTACACCTTC
CDR3: CASSLRGRRWNYGYTF

length: 14
D: TRBD1
size: -
V: TRBV18
J: TRBJ1-1
DNA: TGTGCCAGCTCACCTATGACAGGGGTTGGGGAAGCTTTCTTT
CDR3: CASSPMTGVGEAFF

length: 15
D: -
size: -
V: TRBV18
J: TRBJ2-2
DNA: TGTGCCAGCTCAGCCACAGTTTCGAACACCGGGGAGCTGTTTTTT
CDR3: CASSATVSNTGELFF

length: 13
D: -
size: -
V: TRBV11-2
J: TRBJ2-1
DNA: TGTGCCAGCAGCTGGGGGCGGCCAGGAGAGCAGTTCTTC
CDR3: CASSWGRPGEQFF

length: 15
D: -
size: -
V: TRBV2
J: TRBJ2-3
DNA: TGTGCCAGCAGTGCTATAACTGGAGGGACAGATACGCAGTATTTT
CDR3: CASSAITGGTDTQYF

length: 15
D: TRBD1
size: few
V: TRBV9
J: TRBJ1-2
DNA: TGTGCCAGCAGCGGGACAGGCCACCTCTCCTATGGCTACACCTTC
CDR3: CASSGTGHLSYGYTF

length: 16
D: TRBD1
size: -
V: TRBV27
J: TRBJ2-6
DNA: TGTGCCAGCAGTCCAGACAGGGGGGGTGGGGCCAACGGCCTGACTTTC
CDR3: CASSPDRGGGANGLTF

length: 14
D: TRBD2
size: -
V: TRBV2
J: TRBJ2-3
DNA: TGTGCCAGCAGTGTGTCGGGGGGGCGAGATACGCAGTATTTT
CDR3: CASSVSGGRDTQYF

length: 17
D: TRBD1
size: -
V: TRBV19
J: TRBJ1-1
DNA: TGTGCCAGTAGTATAGATCAGGAGGGGGCGCTCAACACTGAAGCTTTCTTT
CDR3: CASSIDQEGALNTEAFF

length: 14
D: TRBD2
size: -
V: TRBV29-1
J: TRBJ2-1
DNA: TGCAGCGTTGAAATGCGGGAGGGCTACAATGAGCAGTTCTTC
CDR3: CSVEMREGYNEQFF